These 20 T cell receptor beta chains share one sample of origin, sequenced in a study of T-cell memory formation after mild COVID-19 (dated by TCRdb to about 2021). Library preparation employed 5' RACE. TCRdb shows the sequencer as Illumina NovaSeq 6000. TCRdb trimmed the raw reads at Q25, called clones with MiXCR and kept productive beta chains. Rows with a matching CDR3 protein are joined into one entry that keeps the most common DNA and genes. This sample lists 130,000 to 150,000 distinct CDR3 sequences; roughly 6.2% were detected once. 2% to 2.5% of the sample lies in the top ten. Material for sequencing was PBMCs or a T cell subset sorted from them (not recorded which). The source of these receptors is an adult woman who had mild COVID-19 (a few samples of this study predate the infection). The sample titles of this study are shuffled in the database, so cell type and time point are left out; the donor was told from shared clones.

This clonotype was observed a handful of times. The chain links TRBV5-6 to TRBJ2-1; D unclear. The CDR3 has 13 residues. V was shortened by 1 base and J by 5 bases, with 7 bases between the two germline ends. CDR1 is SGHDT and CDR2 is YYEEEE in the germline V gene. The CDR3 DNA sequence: TGTGCCAGCAGCTTGCAATGGGACAATGAGCAGTTCTTC. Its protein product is CASSLQWDNEQFF. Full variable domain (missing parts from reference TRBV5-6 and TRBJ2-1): DAGVTQSPTHLIKTRGQQVTLRCSPKSGHDTVSWYQQALGQGPQFIFQYYEEEERQRGNFPDRFSGHQFPNYSSELNVNALLLGDSALYLCASSLQWDNEQFFGPGTRLTVL.

CDR3 protein: CAIGVAVDNEQFF. The CDR3 DNA reads as TGTGCCATCGGAGTAGCGGTGGACAATGAGCAGTTCTTC. The V gene is TRBV10-3, the J gene TRBJ2-1, with D possibly TRBD2 on 6 matching bases. Germline CDR1 is ENHRY and CDR2 is SYGVKD. The CDR3 loop spans 13 amino acids. V lost 8 bases and J lost 5, with 13 bases in between.

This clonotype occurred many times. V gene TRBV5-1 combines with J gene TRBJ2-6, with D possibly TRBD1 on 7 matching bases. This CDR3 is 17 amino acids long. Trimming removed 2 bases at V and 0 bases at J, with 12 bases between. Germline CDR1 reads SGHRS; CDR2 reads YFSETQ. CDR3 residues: CASSFSGGSSGANVLTF. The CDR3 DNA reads TGCGCCAGCAGCTTTTCAGGGGGGAGCTCTGGGGCCAACGTCCTGACTTTC.

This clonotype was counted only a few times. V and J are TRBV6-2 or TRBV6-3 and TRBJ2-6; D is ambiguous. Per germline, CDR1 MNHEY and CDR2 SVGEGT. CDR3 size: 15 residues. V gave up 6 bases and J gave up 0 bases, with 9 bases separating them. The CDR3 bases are TGTGCCAGCAGGGACCCAGGCTCTGGGGCCAACGTCCTGACTTTC. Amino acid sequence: CASRDPGSGANVLTF.

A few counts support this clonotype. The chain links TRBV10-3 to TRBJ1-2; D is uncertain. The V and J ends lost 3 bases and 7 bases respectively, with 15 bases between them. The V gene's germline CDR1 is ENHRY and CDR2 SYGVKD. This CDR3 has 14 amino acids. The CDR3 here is CAISDLTTGGGYTF. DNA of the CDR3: TGTGCCATCAGTGATCTCACGACGGGCGGTGGCTACACCTTC.

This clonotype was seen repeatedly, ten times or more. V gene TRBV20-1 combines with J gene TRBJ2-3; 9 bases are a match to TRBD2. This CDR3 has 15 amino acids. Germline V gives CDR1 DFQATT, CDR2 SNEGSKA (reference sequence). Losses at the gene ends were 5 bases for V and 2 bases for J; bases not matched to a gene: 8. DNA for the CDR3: TGCAGTGCTGATCTCGCGGGAGGGCTCACAGATACGCAGTATTTT. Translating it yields CSADLAGGLTDTQYF.

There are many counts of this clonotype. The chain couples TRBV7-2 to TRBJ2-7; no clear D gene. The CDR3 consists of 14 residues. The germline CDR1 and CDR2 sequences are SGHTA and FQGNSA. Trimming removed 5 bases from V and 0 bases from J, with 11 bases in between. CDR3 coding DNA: TGTGCCAGCAGCGCTATGCGAAGCTCCTACGAGCAGTACTTC. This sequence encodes CASSAMRSSYEQYF.

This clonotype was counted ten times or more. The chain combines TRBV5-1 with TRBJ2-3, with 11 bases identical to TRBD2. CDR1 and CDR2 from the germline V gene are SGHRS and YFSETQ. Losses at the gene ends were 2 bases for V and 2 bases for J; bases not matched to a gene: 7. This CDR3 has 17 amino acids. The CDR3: CASSFSTSGGATDTQYF. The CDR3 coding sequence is TGCGCCAGCAGCTTTTCTACTAGCGGGGGCGCCACAGATACGCAGTATTTT.

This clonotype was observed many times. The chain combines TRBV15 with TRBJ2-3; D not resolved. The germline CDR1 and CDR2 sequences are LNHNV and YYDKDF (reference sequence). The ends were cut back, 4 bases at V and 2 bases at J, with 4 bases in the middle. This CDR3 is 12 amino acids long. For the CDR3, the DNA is TGTGCCACCAGCAAAATCACAGATACGCAGTATTTT. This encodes CATSKITDTQYF. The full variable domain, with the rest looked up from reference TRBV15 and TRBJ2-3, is DAMVIQNPRYQVTQFGKPVTLSCSQTLNHNVMYWYQQKSSQAPKLLFHYYDKDFNNEADTPDNFQSRRPNTSFCFLDIRSPGLGDTAMYLCATSKITDTQYFGPGTRLTVL.

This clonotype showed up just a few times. As DNA, the CDR3 is TGTGCCAGCAGCCAACGACGGGACTCTGGGGCCAACGTCCTGACTTTC. Translated, it gives CASSQRRDSGANVLTF. This sequence joins TRBV5-4 and TRBJ2-6, with a possible D match to TRBD2 (5 bases). The CDR3 runs to 16 residues. Trimming stripped 4 bases from V and 0 bases from J, with 11 bases between. CDR1 SGHNT and CDR2 YYREEE come from the germline V gene (reference sequence).

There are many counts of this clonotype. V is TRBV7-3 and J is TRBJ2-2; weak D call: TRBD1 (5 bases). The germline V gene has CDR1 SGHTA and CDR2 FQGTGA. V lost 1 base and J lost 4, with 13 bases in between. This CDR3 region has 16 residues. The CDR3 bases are TGTGCCAGCAGCTTAAATAGCAGGGCCAGCACCGGGGAGCTGTTTTTT. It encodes CASSLNSRASTGELFF.

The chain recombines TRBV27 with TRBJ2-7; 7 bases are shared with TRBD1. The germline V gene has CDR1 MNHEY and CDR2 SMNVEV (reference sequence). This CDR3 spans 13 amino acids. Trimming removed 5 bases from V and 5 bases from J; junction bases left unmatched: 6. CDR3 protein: CASSPRQGHEQYF. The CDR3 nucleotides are TGTGCCAGCAGTCCCCGACAGGGCCACGAGCAGTACTTC.

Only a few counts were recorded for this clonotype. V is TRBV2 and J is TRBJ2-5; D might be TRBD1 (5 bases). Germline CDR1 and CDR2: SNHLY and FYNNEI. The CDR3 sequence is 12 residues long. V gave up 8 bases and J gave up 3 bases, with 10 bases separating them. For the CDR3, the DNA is TGTGCCAGCCAGGGCAGCGAAGAGACCCAGTACTTC. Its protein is CASQGSEETQYF.

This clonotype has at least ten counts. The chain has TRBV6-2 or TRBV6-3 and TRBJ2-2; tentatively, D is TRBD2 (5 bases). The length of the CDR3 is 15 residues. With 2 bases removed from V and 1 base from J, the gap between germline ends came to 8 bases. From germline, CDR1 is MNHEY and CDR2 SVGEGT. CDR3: CASSYQLVNTGELFF. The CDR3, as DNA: TGTGCCAGCAGTTACCAACTAGTGAACACCGGGGAGCTGTTTTTT.

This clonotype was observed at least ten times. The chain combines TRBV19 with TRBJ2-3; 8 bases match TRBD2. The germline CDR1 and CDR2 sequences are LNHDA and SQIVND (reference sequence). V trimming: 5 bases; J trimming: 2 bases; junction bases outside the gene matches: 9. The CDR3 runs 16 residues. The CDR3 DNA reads TGTGCCAGTAGTTTAGCGGGGCCCCCCGCCACAGATACGCAGTATTTT. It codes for CASSLAGPPATDTQYF.

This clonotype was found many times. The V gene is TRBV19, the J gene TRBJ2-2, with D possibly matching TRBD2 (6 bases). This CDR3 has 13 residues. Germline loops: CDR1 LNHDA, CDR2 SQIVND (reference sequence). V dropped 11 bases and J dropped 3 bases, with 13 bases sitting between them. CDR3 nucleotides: TGTGCCGTCGTGGCGGGACACACCGGGGAGCTGTTTTTT. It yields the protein CAVVAGHTGELFF.

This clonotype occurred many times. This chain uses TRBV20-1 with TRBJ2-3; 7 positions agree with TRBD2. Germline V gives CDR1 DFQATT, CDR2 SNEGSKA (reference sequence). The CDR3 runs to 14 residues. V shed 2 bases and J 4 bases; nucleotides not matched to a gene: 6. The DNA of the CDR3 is TGCAGTGCTAGACGGCGGGAGATAGCAGATACGCAGTATTTT. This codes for CSARRREIADTQYF.

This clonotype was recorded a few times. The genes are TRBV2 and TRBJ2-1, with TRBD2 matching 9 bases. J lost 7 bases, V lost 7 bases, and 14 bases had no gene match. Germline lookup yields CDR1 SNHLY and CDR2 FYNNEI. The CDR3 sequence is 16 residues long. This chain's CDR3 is CASKPISGSVRNEQFF. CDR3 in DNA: TGTGCCAGCAAACCCATTAGCGGGAGTGTCCGAAATGAGCAGTTCTTC.

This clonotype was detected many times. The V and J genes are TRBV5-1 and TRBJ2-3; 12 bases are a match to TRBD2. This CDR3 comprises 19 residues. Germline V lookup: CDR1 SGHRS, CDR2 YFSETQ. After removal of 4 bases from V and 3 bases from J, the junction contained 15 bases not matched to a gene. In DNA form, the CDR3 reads TGCGCCAGCAGCCTGGTGAGGCTAGCGGGGGGGCCTCGTACAGATACGCAGTATTTT. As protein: CASSLVRLAGGPRTDTQYF.

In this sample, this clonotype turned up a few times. The CDR3 coding sequence is TGCAGCTCCTCCGGGGTGGATGGCTACACCTTC. Residues: CSSSGVDGYTF. The V and J genes are TRBV29-1 and TRBJ1-2; D is unresolved. V lost 8 bases to trimming and J lost 6 bases, with 13 bases between them. Germline CDR1 reads SQVTM; CDR2 reads ANQGSEA. CDR3 size: 11 residues.